Listed here are 21 T cell receptor beta chains from one sample, sequenced in a study of T cell changes during pregnancy in multiple sclerosis. Repertoires were generated with immunoSEQ multiplex PCR, while TCRdb's copy carries only in-frame clones and drops some. The sample contains 25,000 to 30,000 clones, more than 75% of which appear only once. Sequencing was performed on CD8+ T cells from peripheral blood mononuclear cells, taken after pregnancy. These TCRs come from a female donor with multiple sclerosis, enrolled in a pregnancy study.

This clone was counted between two and nine times. This rearrangement joins TRBV28 to TRBJ1-6; the D is unclear. The CDR3 has 16 residues. Trimming left V 5 bases short and J 0 bases short, with 11 bases between. Germline V gene sequence: CDR1 MDHEN, CDR2 SYDVKM. DNA for the CDR3: TGTGCCAGCAGTCCTTTGGCCAGCTCCTATAATTCACCCCTCCACTTT. Translating it yields CASSPLASSYNSPLHF. Filled out from reference TRBV28 and TRBJ1-6, the complete variable domain reads DVKVTQSSRYLVKRTGEKVFLECVQDMDHENMFWYRQDPGLGLRLIYFSYDVKMKEKGDIPEGYSVSREKKERFSLILESASTNQTSMYLCASSPLASSYNSPLHFGNGTRLTVT.

The CDR3 region is CASSILHRAGANVLTF. The CDR3, as DNA: TGTGCCAGCAGTATCCTTCACAGGGCTGGGGCCAACGTCCTGACTTTC. The chain employs TRBV27 and TRBJ2-6; perhaps TRBD1 as D (6 bases). Deletions cut 5 bases from V and 2 bases from J, with 13 bases between. Germline lookup yields CDR1 MNHEY and CDR2 SMNVEV (reference sequence). The CDR3 sequence is 16 residues long. The full variable domain, rest sourced from reference TRBV27 and TRBJ2-6, is EAQVTQNPRYLITVTGKKLTVTCSQNMNHEYMSWYRQDPGLGLRQIYYSMNVEVTDKGDVPEGYKVSRKEKRNFPLILESPSPNQTSLYFCASSILHRAGANVLTFGAGSRLTVL.

The rearrangement links TRBV7-8 to TRBJ2-7; D is possibly TRBD1 (5 bases). Germline CDR1 reads SGHVS; CDR2 reads FQNEAQ. Trimming cost V 2 bases and J 2 bases, with 10 bases left between them. The CDR3 totals 14 residues. The CDR3 DNA reads as TGTGCCAGCAGCTTAAGGGCAGGGCCCTACGAGCAGTACTTC. Translated: CASSLRAGPYEQYF.

The rearrangement uses TRBV6-6 and TRBJ2-7, with 9 bases matching TRBD1. The CDR3 is made up of 14 amino acids. The ends lost 2 bases at V and 5 bases at J; junction bases unmatched: 4. CDR1 is MNHNY and CDR2 is SVGAGI in the germline V gene (reference sequence). The DNA of the CDR3 is TGTGCCAGCAGTTACCACAGGGGGCCTGACGAGCAGTACTTC. This gives the protein CASSYHRGPDEQYF.

The chain is built from TRBV29-1 and TRBJ2-3; TRBD1 is a possible D gene (5 bases). Germline loops: CDR1 SQVTM, CDR2 ANQGSEA. This CDR3 has 16 amino acids. V was trimmed by 0 bases and J by 2 bases, leaving 15 bases between them. The CDR3 coding sequence is TGCAGCGTTGAAGATCAGGGTGTGGTAGCCACAGATACGCAGTATTTT. Protein product: CSVEDQGVVATDTQYF.

CDR3 in DNA: TGCGCCAGCCGCCGGGGGGACTCCTACGAGCAGTACTTC. Translating gives CASRRGDSYEQYF. The V gene is TRBV4-1, the J gene TRBJ2-7, with 7 bases identical to TRBD2. The CDR3 length is 13 residues. Germline loops: CDR1 MGHRA, CDR2 YSYEKL. J gave up 0 bases and V 8 bases, and 4 bases lay outside the gene matches.

This clone has more than one count but fewer than ten. This chain connects TRBV4-2 to TRBJ2-3, with 9 bases identical to TRBD2. The CDR3 sequence is 16 residues long. Unmatched junction bases numbered 5, after V lost 0 bases and J lost 4 bases. Per the germline V gene, CDR1 is LGHNA and CDR2 is YNFKEQ. The CDR3 DNA reads TGTGCCAGCAGCCAAGATCGGGGCGGGGGGGCAGATACGCAGTATTTT. It codes for CASSQDRGGGADTQYF.

The chain couples TRBV19 to TRBJ2-5, with TRBD2 matching over 7 bases. The CDR3 is 15 amino acids. V dropped 4 bases and J dropped 4; count of bases not matched to a gene: 9. Germline lookup yields CDR1 LNHDA and CDR2 SQIVND (reference sequence). The chain's CDR3 is CASSRGWGGIETQYF. The CDR3 nucleotides read TGTGCCAGTAGTAGAGGATGGGGGGGGATAGAGACCCAGTACTTC.

The chain employs TRBV5-1 and TRBJ2-7; D is possibly TRBD1 (6 bases). Between the trimmed V and J ends, which lost 5 bases and 6 bases, there was a span of 18 bases. This CDR3 contains 14 residues. Germline CDR1 reads SGHRS; CDR2 reads YFSETQ. CDR3 sequence: CASRLGHLPSEQYF. The DNA of the CDR3 is TGCGCCAGCAGACTGGGACATCTTCCCTCCGAGCAGTACTTC.

V and J are TRBV4-3 and TRBJ2-3, with TRBD2 identical over 9 bases. The trim removed 4 bases at V and 4 bases at J, leaving 9 bases unmatched. CDR1 and CDR2 from the germline V gene are LGHNA and YSLEER. The CDR3 has 16 residues. CDR3: CASSPDQGGGADTQYF. The DNA of the CDR3 is TGCGCCAGCAGCCCGGACCAGGGCGGGGGGGCAGATACGCAGTATTTT.

The chain links TRBV9 to TRBJ2-7; no definite D call. The CDR3 length is 14 residues. The V gene's germline CDR1 is SGDLS and CDR2 YYNGEE. Trimming removed 0 bases from V and 3 bases from J, with 10 bases in between. The CDR3 DNA is TGTGCCAGCAGCGTAGGAGGCGGAATCTACGAGCAGTACTTC. Translation: CASSVGGGIYEQYF.

The CDR3 DNA reads as TGTGCCAGCAGTTCTACAGGGGGGAATGAAAAACTGTTTTTT. Translated: CASSSTGGNEKLFF. This chain links TRBV27 with TRBJ1-4; 8 positions match TRBD1. With V trimmed by 4 bases and J by 5 bases, 3 bases remained unmatched. Germline V gene lookup returns CDR1 MNHEY and CDR2 SMNVEV (reference sequence). The CDR3 contains 14 residues. The full variable domain, completed using reference TRBV27 and TRBJ1-4, is EAQVTQNPRYLITVTGKKLTVTCSQNMNHEYMSWYRQDPGLGLRQIYYSMNVEVTDKGDVPEGYKVSRKEKRNFPLILESPSPNQTSLYFCASSSTGGNEKLFFGSGTQLSVL.

This clone showed up just once. The V and J genes are TRBV5-1 and TRBJ1-2; 7 bases align to TRBD1. The CDR3 consists of 17 residues. CDR1 is SGHRS and CDR2 is YFSETQ in the germline V gene. With 3 bases clipped from V and 1 base from J, the junction kept 12 bases outside the gene matches. CDR3 coding DNA: TGCGCCAGCAGCTCCTTGGACAGGTCTATCGGTAACTATGGCTACACCTTC. Protein sequence: CASSSLDRSIGNYGYTF.

The chain joins TRBV10-1 to TRBJ2-7; 9 bases are a match to TRBD1. Losses at the gene ends were 0 bases for V and 6 bases for J; bases not matched to a gene: 3. The germline gives CDR1 WNHNN, CDR2 SYGVQD (reference sequence). The CDR3 loop spans 14 amino acids. The CDR3 loop reads CASSESGTGSEQYF. CDR3 coding DNA: TGCGCCAGCAGTGAGTCAGGGACAGGGAGCGAGCAGTACTTC.

The gene calls are TRBV6-4 and TRBJ2-1, with 10 bases identical to TRBD2. Germline V gene lookup returns CDR1 MRHNA and CDR2 SNTAGT. CDR3 length: 15 residues. After removal of 0 bases from V and 7 bases from J, the junction contained 3 bases not matched to a gene. The CDR3 DNA reads TGTGCCAGCAGTGACTCAAGCGGGGGGGTAAATGAGCAGTTCTTC. This translates into CASSDSSGGVNEQFF.

The rearrangement joins TRBV11-2 to TRBJ1-6; D is undetermined. The CDR3 is 14 amino acids. Trimming left V 0 bases short and J 10 bases short, with 10 bases between. The germline V gene has CDR1 SGHAT and CDR2 FQNNGV. The CDR3 protein is CASSLEGVGSPLHF. The CDR3 DNA reads as TGTGCCAGCAGCTTAGAAGGAGTCGGGTCACCCCTCCACTTT.

This chain joins TRBV15 and TRBJ2-7; D possibly corresponds to TRBD1 (5 bases). Germline CDR1 reads LNHNV; CDR2 reads YYDKDF (reference sequence). The length of the CDR3 is 16 residues. Trimming removed 5 bases at V and 0 bases at J, with 17 bases between. CDR3 region: CATSEADTSSSYEQYF. The CDR3 coding sequence is TGTGCCACCAGCGAGGCGGACACCTCATCCTCCTACGAGCAGTACTTC.

The CDR3 DNA follows: TGTGCCAGCAGCTTAGTAGTTGGGGGGTCCCCTAACTATGGCTACACCTTC. The encoded protein is CASSLVVGGSPNYGYTF. V gene TRBV7-2 combines with J gene TRBJ1-2, with TRBD1 as a possible D gene (5 bases). CDR1 and CDR2 from the germline V gene are SGHTA and FQGNSA. The length of the CDR3 is 17 residues. V was clipped by 1 base and J by 0 bases, with 15 bases between them.

This chain uses TRBV15 with TRBJ1-2; no definite D call. The CDR3 sequence is 13 residues long. The germline V gene encodes CDR1 LNHNV and CDR2 YYDKDF (reference sequence). Deletions cut 1 base from V and 3 bases from J, with 6 bases between. CDR3 nucleotides: TGTGCCACCAGCAGAGCCGCAGACTATGGCTACACCTTC. This gives the protein CATSRAADYGYTF.

In this sample, this clone is medium-sized. This rearrangement joins TRBV6-5 to TRBJ1-2, with unresolved D. CDR3 size: 16 residues. Deletions cut 2 bases from V and 0 bases from J, with 13 bases between. Germline lookup yields CDR1 MNHEY and CDR2 SVGAGI. CDR3 loop: CASSYQKDWANYGYTF. The CDR3 coding sequence is TGTGCCAGCAGTTACCAAAAAGACTGGGCTAACTATGGCTACACCTTC.

This clone qualifies as medium-sized. This chain uses TRBV6-1 with TRBJ2-3, with 9 bases lining up with TRBD2. The V segment lost 7 bases and the J segment 4 bases; nucleotides outside the gene matches: 6. This CDR3 region has 14 residues. Germline V gene lookup returns CDR1 MNHNS and CDR2 SASEGT. This CDR3 reads CASTQGGGADTQYF. The CDR3 coding sequence is TGTGCCAGCACCCAAGGCGGGGGGGCAGATACGCAGTATTTT.